What follows are 22 T cell receptor beta chains derived from one specimen sequenced in a study of tumor-infiltrating lymphocytes in primary liver carcinoma. Unsorted bulk tissue of about 20-32 mg yielded co-extracted RNA and DNA. TCR beta cDNA came from about 470 ng total RNA, primed with a constant-region primer. Libraries of TCR beta came from three nested multiplex PCR rounds with slightly modified ARM-PCR. Both of the initial two PCR rounds ran for 10 cycles and employed TRBV1-TRBV30 forward primers alongside a C-beta reverse primer. MiXCR, applied by TCRdb to the multiplex PCR reads, yields one record per CDR3 protein. The data hold 55,000 or so distinct CDR3 sequences, with less than 75% observed a single time. Sequencing was performed on liver tumor tissue from sampling region 2. Subset of the sample: tumor region T2, inferior pole. The receptors were sampled from a middle-aged man with primary liver carcinoma and hepatitis B virus infection.

As to this clonotype: The final CDR3 position lacks the conserved phenylalanine or tryptophan, pointing to a likely read error. J is TRBJ2-3 and V is TRBV5-1; weak D call: TRBD1 (6 bases). The length of the CDR3 is 14 residues. CDR1 SGHRS and CDR2 YFSETQ come from the germline V gene. This CDR3 reads CSSVRGGSTDTQYL. The CDR3 DNA follows: TGCTCCAGCGTGAGAGGGGGAAGCACAGATACGCAGTATCTT.

For this clonotype: Mismatch with germline at one junction end may stem from a read error. The CDR3 spells CAIRQGSSTEAIF. The CDR3 DNA sequence: TGTGCCATCAGGCAGGGATCTAGCACTGAAGCTATCTTT. J is TRBJ1-1 and V is TRBV10-3; TRBD1 might be the D (5 bases). This CDR3 has 13 amino acids. Germline V lookup: CDR1 ENHRY, CDR2 SYGVKD.

This clonotype was found a few times. The chain employs TRBV4-1 and TRBJ2-3; 10 bases match TRBD2. Germline CDR1 MGHRA, CDR2 YSYEKL. The junction had 18 bases not matched to a gene; V was cut back by 6 bases and J by 6 bases. This CDR3 is 18 amino acids long. The CDR3 nucleotides are TGCGCCAGCAGTCCTACCATTGCCCTAGCGGGAGTCACCGATACGCAGTATTTT. It is translated as CASSPTIALAGVTDTQYF.

Regarding this clonotype: Possible read error: a much larger clone is one base away. CDR3 loop: CSAHRYSEQFF. Written as DNA, the CDR3 is TGCAGCGCGCACAGGTACAGTGAGCAGTTCTTC. This chain links TRBV29-1 with TRBJ2-1; tentative D call: TRBD1 (5 bases). The CDR3 contains 11 residues. Germline-derived CDR1 and CDR2 are SQVTM and ANQGSEA.

The chain carries TRBV4-1 and TRBJ2-1, with D maybe TRBD1 (6 bases). This CDR3 contains 17 residues. Trimming took off 2 bases at V and 9 bases at J, with 23 bases between the two ends. The germline V gene encodes CDR1 MGHRA and CDR2 YSYEKL. This CDR3 is CASSQNIRASRGSEQFF. DNA for the CDR3: TGCGCCAGCAGCCAAAATATAAGGGCTAGTAGGGGGAGTGAGCAGTTCTTC.

This clonotype showed up just once. Its ends do not fully match the called genes, so a read error is possible. V gene TRBV12-3 or TRBV12-4 combines with J gene TRBJ2-5; weak D call: TRBD2 (5 bases). The CDR3 totals 11 residues. The CDR3 protein is CANSSEGTQYF. The CDR3 nucleotides are TGTGCCAACAGTTCAGAGGGGACCCAGTACTTC.

This clonotype has ten or more counts. The V gene is TRBV28, the J gene TRBJ2-5; D is undetermined. V was cut by 1 base and J by 5 bases, with 5 bases left in between. This CDR3 region has 12 residues. The germline CDR1 and CDR2 sequences are MDHEN and SYDVKM. CDR3 nucleotides: TGTGCCAGCAGTTTATCTTTGGAGACCCAGTACTTC. This gives the protein CASSLSLETQYF.

This chain joins TRBV7-9 and TRBJ2-1; perhaps TRBD1 as D (5 bases). This CDR3 has 17 residues. CDR1 and CDR2 (germline): SEHNR, FQNEAQ (reference sequence). CDR3 in amino acids: CANSLPYLGPKTNEQFF. CDR3 bases: TGTGCTAACAGCTTACCATATCTGGGGCCTAAAACAAATGAGCAGTTCTTC.

In this sample, this clonotype turned up a few times. The CDR3 DNA reads TGTGCCAGCAGCTTAGACGACAGAGCCTACTATGGCTACACCTTC. This gives the protein CASSLDDRAYYGYTF. V usage is TRBV7-2 and J usage is TRBJ1-2; a possible D gene is TRBD1 (5 bases). The V end was cut by 1 base, the J end by 3 bases, with 12 bases between. The CDR3 consists of 15 residues. Germline CDR1 reads SGHTA; CDR2 reads FQGNSA.

This chain uses TRBV29-1 with TRBJ2-1; D might be TRBD2 (6 bases). Germline assignment: CDR1 SQVTM and CDR2 ANQGSEA. There are 12 residues in the CDR3. CDR3 in amino acids: CNLRLGGNEQFF. The CDR3 DNA sequence: TGCAACCTCCGACTGGGAGGTAATGAGCAGTTCTTC.

Details on this clonotype: A read error may account for a junction end that differs from germline. The chain carries TRBV4-1 and TRBJ1-5; no clear D. The last part of the DNA fits TRBJ2-3 better; the J call may be wrong. Germline CDR1 reads MGHRA; CDR2 reads YSYEKL. The CDR3 covers 17 residues. The CDR3 protein is CSSSQQMTLYSNQPQYF. The CDR3 DNA sequence: TGCTCCAGCAGCCAACAAATGACACTTTATAGCAATCAGCCCCAGTATTTT.

Turning to this clonotype: Given the absence of the conserved phenylalanine or tryptophan at the CDR3 end, a read error is likely. The rearrangement joins TRBV11-2 to TRBJ2-4; 7 nucleotides line up with TRBD1. Germline trimming cut 5 bases from V and 0 bases from J; bases unmatched to any gene: 7. Per germline, CDR1 SGHAT and CDR2 FQNNGV. The CDR3 runs to 16 residues. In DNA, the CDR3 is TGTGCCAGCAGCCTACGACAGGGCTTAGCCAAAAACATTCAGTACCTC. It encodes CASSLRQGLAKNIQYL.

The chain has TRBV30 and TRBJ2-3; 9 bases match TRBD2. This CDR3 spans 15 amino acids. CDR1 and CDR2 from the germline V gene are GTSNPN and SVGIG (reference sequence). The CDR3 loop reads CAWFQAGGPADTQYF. The CDR3 coding sequence is TGTGCGTGGTTTCAGGCGGGAGGGCCAGCAGATACGCAGTATTTT. Drawing the rest from reference TRBV30 and TRBJ2-3, the complete variable domain is SQTIHQWPATLVQPVGSPLSLECTVEGTSNPNLYWYRQAAGRGLQLLFYSVGIGQISSEVPQNLSASRPQDRQFILSSKKLLLSDSGFYLCAWFQAGGPADTQYFGPGTRLTVL.

Details on this clonotype: One end of the junction does not line up with germline, which may come from a read error. This chain uses TRBV7-9 with TRBJ1-1, with unresolved D. Looked up from germline, CDR1 is SEHNR and CDR2 is FQNEAQ (reference sequence). CDR3 length: 11 residues. The CDR3 DNA reads as TGTGCCAGTAGCTTTCTCATTGAGGCTTTGTTT. Protein sequence: CASSFLIEALF. Together with reference TRBV7-9 and TRBJ1-1, the CDR3 gives the full variable domain: DTGVSQNPRHKITKRGQNVTFRCDPISEHNRLYWYRQTLGQGPEFLTYFQNEAQLEKSRLLSDRFSAERPKGSFSTLEIQRTEQGDSAMYLCASSFLIEALFGQGTRLTVV.

In the case of this clonotype: Just one base apart from a much larger clone, this may be a read error. This chain uses TRBV11-1 with TRBJ2-1; D gene unclear. V dropped 7 bases and J dropped 0 bases, with 16 bases sitting between them. This CDR3 comprises 16 residues. Germline V gives CDR1 SGHAT, CDR2 FQDESV (reference sequence). The CDR3, as DNA: TGTGCCAGCAACTCCTCCTCTGTCCTCTCCTACAATGAGCAGTTCTTC. It is translated as CASNSSSVLSYNEQFF.

Worth noting for this clonotype: Possible read error: a much larger clone is one base away. The chain combines TRBV7-9 with TRBJ2-3; D is perhaps TRBD1 or TRBD2 (5 bases each). CDR3 size: 15 residues. Germline CDR1 reads SEHNR; CDR2 reads FQNEAQ (reference sequence). Trimming left V 4 bases short and J 4 bases short, with 15 bases between. CDR3 loop: CASSSVRDGADTQYF. The DNA for the CDR3 is TGTGCCAGCAGCTCGGTCAGGGACGGGGCAGATACGCAGTATTTT.

With regard to this clonotype: A much larger clone lies one base from this, so it may be a read error. The chain recombines TRBV2 with TRBJ2-2; D unclear. CDR1 is SNHLY and CDR2 is FYNNEI in the germline V gene. The CDR3 totals 12 residues. CDR3 DNA sequence: TGTGACAGCGCCGGAATAGCCGGGGAGCTGTTTTTT. It yields the protein CDSAGIAGELFF.

Details on this clonotype: At one end, the junction sequence differs from germline, possibly due to a read error. The V gene is TRBV5-5, the J gene TRBJ2-7; no definite D call. The CDR3 is made up of 17 amino acids. CDR1 and CDR2 from the germline V gene are SGHKS and YYEKEE (reference sequence). CDR3 sequence reads: CASSLEQHLTRPYDQNF. The CDR3 bases are TGTGCCAGCAGCTTGGAGCAACACCTGACTCGACCCTACGATCAGAACTTC. The full variable domain, rest sourced from reference TRBV5-5 and TRBJ2-7, is DAGVTQSPTHLIKTRGQQVTLRCSPISGHKSVSWYQQVLGQGPQFIFQYYEKEERGRGNFPDRFSARQFPNYSSELNVNALLLGDSALYLCASSLEQHLTRPYDQNFGPGTRLTVT.

On this clonotype itself: Germline is not matched at one junction end, which may reflect a read error. The rearrangement uses TRBV11-1 and TRBJ2-4; TRBD2 agrees at 8 bases. The germline V gene encodes CDR1 SGHAT and CDR2 FQDESV (reference sequence). The CDR3 runs to 17 residues. This chain's CDR3 is CASSFPGTSGTINTQYF. CDR3 DNA sequence: TGTGCCAGCAGCTTTCCCGGGACTAGTGGGACCATAAACACTCAGTACTTC.

The chain joins TRBV4-1 to TRBJ2-6; perhaps TRBD1 as D (5 bases). V lost 0 bases to trimming and J lost 18 bases, with 33 bases between them. The CDR3 extends over 19 amino acids. From germline, CDR1 is MGHRA and CDR2 YSYEKL. CDR3 region: CASSQDLDSSDSGANIPTF. CDR3 DNA sequence: TGCGCCAGCAGCCAAGATTTAGACAGTTCCGACTCTGGGGCCAACATCCCGACTTTC.

As for this clonotype: An end of the junction differs from the germline gene, which may be a read error. V is TRBV10-3 and J is TRBJ2-2; 7 bases are a match to TRBD2. The CDR3 runs to 14 residues. Germline V CDR1 and CDR2: ENHRY, SYGVKD. As DNA, the CDR3 is TGTGTTATCAGGGAGCGGGACGACACCGGGGAGCTGTTTTTC. This translates into CVIRERDDTGELFF.

The V and J genes are TRBV11-2 and TRBJ2-7; 8 bases map to TRBD2. The CDR3 consists of 15 residues. V lost 2 bases, J lost 6 bases, and 9 bases stayed unmatched. Germline V gives CDR1 SGHAT, CDR2 FQNNGV. The CDR3 protein is CASSLTLVGTSEQYF. The CDR3 DNA is TGTGCCAGCAGCTTAACCCTAGTGGGGACTAGCGAGCAGTACTTC. Full variable domain (remainder filled in from reference TRBV11-2 and TRBJ2-7): EAGVAQSPRYKIIEKRQSVAFWCNPISGHATLYWYQQILGQGPKLLIQFQNNGVVDDSQLPKDRFSAERLKGVDSTLKIQPAKLEDSAVYLCASSLTLVGTSEQYFGPGTRLTVT.